The clone carrying this TCR beta chain has a count of ten or more. What it binds is not known. TCRdb itself ran the reads through MiXCR, one entry per CDR3 protein. The table includes almost 500,000 distinct CDR3 sequences, 10% to 12% detected once. V was pared by 9 bases and J by 4 bases, with 8 bases of the junction left unmatched. CDR1 is LNHDA and CDR2 is SQIVND in the germline V gene (reference sequence). The CDR3 is made up of 14 amino acids. This sample was taken from a study of T cell repertoires in cytomegalovirus infection. Study context: CMV infection together with matching HLA type was indicated by public TCR beta signatures. Study results and caveats: CMV-specific TCR beta clonotypes restricted by HLA-C dominated the ex vivo response. Summed public TCR beta family frequency identified CMV carriers bearing the relevant HLA.

Sequences were obtained from PBMCs. The sequence came from a human donor in good health (CMV status not recorded). Some clones in this sample may be carry-over from other donors' samples. This rearrangement joins TRBV19 to TRBJ1-5; 8 nucleotides match TRBD1. CDR3 residues: CARRQGASNQPQHF. Written as DNA, the CDR3 is TGTGCCAGGCGGCAGGGGGCATCGAATCAGCCCCAGCATTTT.